What follows are 23 T cell receptor beta chains derived from one specimen sequenced in a study of blood T cell repertoires in COVID-19. Only in-frame clones appear in the TCRdb table, and some are missing; sequencing was by immunoSEQ multiplex PCR. The table has approximately 120,000 clones, around 80% seen once. Sequencing input: peripheral blood. Every receptor here comes from a man between 25 and 39 years old with COVID-19, enrolled during active disease.

With respect to this clone: It is unclear where the CDR3 begins or ends on the DNA, so no DNA is shown, and the CDR3 is as TCRdb lists it. The chain employs TRBV28 and TRBJ2-2; the DNA was not used to check the table's D call, TRBD1. Per germline, CDR1 MDHEN and CDR2 SYDVKM. The CDR3 is 15 amino acids long, termini counted. CDR3 region: CASSSSGQGSGELFF.

V is TRBV3-1 (or the pseudogene TRBV3-2) and J is TRBJ2-1; maybe TRBD2 (5 bases). The CDR3 has 14 amino acids. Trimming cost V 0 bases and J 7 bases, with 10 bases left between them. The germline V gene has CDR1 LGHDT and CDR2 YNNKEL (reference sequence). The CDR3 bases are TGTGCCAGCAGCCAAGACCTGGACTGGAATGAGCAGTTCTTC. This gives the protein CASSQDLDWNEQFF.

This clone was detected only once. This chain connects TRBV6-5 to TRBJ1-1, with unresolved D. Trimming stripped 7 bases from V and 5 bases from J, with 17 bases between. Per germline, CDR1 MNHEY and CDR2 SVGAGI. The CDR3 is 14 amino acids. The CDR3 nucleotides read TGTGCCAGCACTCAAGGAGGGTTGGGGACTGAAGCTTTCTTT. Translation: CASTQGGLGTEAFF.

The chain carries TRBV6-5 and TRBJ2-2; perhaps TRBD2 as D (6 bases). V dropped 7 bases and J dropped 6 bases, with 12 bases sitting between them. This CDR3 comprises 13 residues. Germline values: CDR1 MNHEY, CDR2 SVGAGI. The CDR3 DNA is TGTGCCAGCACGGACTATTTTCCCGGGGAGCTGTTTTTT. Protein sequence: CASTDYFPGELFF.

This clone was observed a few times. The chain employs TRBV6-2 or TRBV6-3 and TRBJ1-1; D is perhaps TRBD1 (6 bases). V lost 0 bases to trimming and J lost 3 bases, with 17 bases between them. The CDR3 is 17 residues long. Germline V gene sequence: CDR1 MNHEY, CDR2 SVGEGT. The CDR3 nucleotides read TGTGCCAGCAGTTACTCTTTTCTTGAGGGGGGGGACACTGAAGCTTTCTTT. This sequence encodes CASSYSFLEGGDTEAFF.

This clone was observed a few times. The gene calls are TRBV7-9 and TRBJ1-3; 11 bases map to TRBD1. J was trimmed by 7 bases and V by 6 bases; bases with no gene match: 11. The CDR3 has 16 amino acids. Per the germline V gene, CDR1 is SEHNR and CDR2 is FQNEAQ (reference sequence). The CDR3 DNA sequence: TGTGCCAGCAGTTGGACAGGGGGCGTAAGCTCTAACACCATATATTTT. This codes for CASSWTGGVSSNTIYF.

The rearrangement joins TRBV7-9 to TRBJ2-1; D not certain. Germline-derived CDR1 and CDR2 are SEHNR and FQNEAQ (reference sequence). The V end lost 4 bases, the J end lost 6 bases, and 19 bases lay between the germline ends. The CDR3 runs to 16 residues. The CDR3 sequence: CASSSVQPSGRNEQFF. CDR3 DNA sequence: TGTGCCAGCAGCTCGGTACAGCCCAGTGGGCGCAATGAGCAGTTCTTC.

The rearrangement links TRBV9 to TRBJ2-7; 9 nucleotides agree with TRBD1. V was clipped by 4 bases and J by 5 bases; unmatched bases: 4. The CDR3 is 13 amino acids. The V gene's germline CDR1 is SGDLS and CDR2 YYNGEE. The CDR3 loop is CASSPQGAHEQYF. DNA for the CDR3: TGTGCCAGCAGCCCACAGGGGGCCCACGAGCAGTACTTC. Based on the CDR3 plus reference TRBV9 and TRBJ2-7, the full variable domain is DSGVTQTPKHLITATGQRVTLRCSPRSGDLSVYWYQQSLDQGLQFLIQYYNGEERAKGNILERFSAQQFPDLHSELNLSSLELGDSALYFCASSPQGAHEQYFGPGTRLTVT.

This clone was observed once. The gene calls are TRBV27 and TRBJ2-2, with D possibly TRBD2 on 5 matching bases. Trimming took off 6 bases at V and 3 bases at J, with 11 bases between the two ends. The CDR3 is 14 residues long. Germline V lookup: CDR1 MNHEY, CDR2 SMNVEV (reference sequence). CDR3 residues: CASSTGEYTGELFF. CDR3 sequence (DNA): TGTGCCAGCAGCACCGGGGAATACACCGGGGAGCTGTTTTTT.

This chain links TRBV28 with TRBJ2-7; 7 nucleotides line up with TRBD1. V shed 5 bases and J 6 bases; nucleotides not matched to a gene: 10. Per the germline V gene, CDR1 is MDHEN and CDR2 is SYDVKM. The CDR3 is made up of 14 amino acids. The DNA of the CDR3 is TGTGCCAGCAGTAATACAGGGGTACTCGGCGAGCAGTACTTC. Its protein product is CASSNTGVLGEQYF.

This clone occurred a few times. The J gene is TRBJ2-2, the V gene TRBV19; 8 bases line up with TRBD2. The CDR3 runs 15 residues. With 5 bases clipped from V and 6 bases from J, the junction kept 8 bases outside the gene matches. Germline V gives CDR1 LNHDA, CDR2 SQIVND (reference sequence). For the CDR3, the DNA is TGTGCCAGTAGTCGGGGGGGAGCTTACTCCGGGGAGCTGTTTTTT. The encoded protein is CASSRGGAYSGELFF.

CDR3 sequence: CSASQNTEAFF. CDR3 bases: TGCAGTGCTAGTCAGAACACTGAAGCTTTCTTT. The rearrangement links TRBV20-1 to TRBJ1-1, with D uncertain. CDR1 DFQATT and CDR2 SNEGSKA come from the germline V gene (reference sequence). The V end lost 3 bases, the J end lost 1 base, and 3 bases lay between the germline ends. This CDR3 comprises 11 residues.

J is TRBJ2-5 and V is TRBV7-9; the D is unclear. Trimming removed 2 bases from V and 5 bases from J, with 12 bases in between. The CDR3 loop spans 14 amino acids. Germline assignment: CDR1 SEHNR and CDR2 FQNEAQ (reference sequence). DNA for the CDR3: TGTGCCAGCAGCTTAATATCAGGTCGGGAGACCCAGTACTTC. It specifies CASSLISGRETQYF.

The chain uses TRBV4-3 and TRBJ1-2, with D possibly being TRBD1 (5 bases). Trimming pared 2 bases from V and 0 bases from J, leaving 10 bases between. This CDR3 contains 15 residues. The germline CDR1 and CDR2 sequences are LGHNA and YSLEER. CDR3 protein: CASSQFTGSNYGYTF. CDR3 nucleotide sequence: TGCGCCAGCAGCCAATTTACAGGTTCTAACTATGGCTACACCTTC.

The chain employs TRBV7-6 and TRBJ2-3, with TRBD2 matching over 11 bases. The germline V gene has CDR1 SGHVS and CDR2 FNYEAQ. CDR3 length: 17 amino acids. V lost 1 base and J lost 4; bases outside the gene matches: 7. The CDR3: CASSLGLAGGVADTQYF. In DNA, the CDR3 is TGTGCCAGCAGCTTAGGCCTAGCGGGGGGTGTCGCAGATACGCAGTATTTT.

The chain joins TRBV9 to TRBJ1-1, with D uncertain. V lost 7 bases to trimming and J lost 9 bases, with 25 bases between them. CDR1 SGDLS and CDR2 YYNGEE come from the germline V gene. This CDR3 region has 15 residues. The CDR3 nucleotides are TGTGCCAGCCGCCCATCGGACTTGATAGGACTGAAAGCTTTCTTT. This sequence encodes CASRPSDLIGLKAFF.

The DNA of the CDR3 is TGTGCCAGCAGTCCCGGGGGGAACACTGAAGCTTTCTTT. Translated, it gives CASSPGGNTEAFF. The chain joins TRBV28 to TRBJ1-1; possibly TRBD1 for D (5 bases). The CDR3 extends over 13 amino acids. V was pared by 5 bases and J by 1 base, with 8 bases between. CDR1 is MDHEN, CDR2 SYDVKM, per germline.

This chain links TRBV15 with TRBJ2-7; TRBD1 matches 9 bases. The germline gives CDR1 LNHNV, CDR2 YYDKDF (reference sequence). The CDR3 extends over 12 amino acids. V dropped 6 bases and J dropped 6; count of bases not matched to a gene: 3. For the CDR3, the DNA is TGTGCCACCAGTAGGACAGGGGCCGAGCAGTACTTC. Amino acid sequence: CATSRTGAEQYF. The whole variable domain, filled in from reference TRBV15 and TRBJ2-7, reads DAMVIQNPRYQVTQFGKPVTLSCSQTLNHNVMYWYQQKSSQAPKLLFHYYDKDFNNEADTPDNFQSRRPNTSFCFLDIRSPGLGDTAMYLCATSRTGAEQYFGPGTRLTVT.

V gene TRBV7-9 combines with J gene TRBJ1-2; 7 nucleotides agree with TRBD1. This CDR3 is 16 amino acids long. Germline CDR1 is SEHNR and CDR2 is FQNEAQ (reference sequence). V lost 5 bases, J lost 4 bases, and 13 bases stayed unmatched. This chain's CDR3 is CASSPGRGQGSYGYTF. The CDR3 nucleotides read TGTGCCAGCAGCCCCGGTAGGGGGCAGGGGTCCTATGGCTACACCTTC. Filled out from reference TRBV7-9 and TRBJ1-2, the complete variable domain reads DTGVSQNPRHKITKRGQNVTFRCDPISEHNRLYWYRQTLGQGPEFLTYFQNEAQLEKSRLLSDRFSAERPKGSFSTLEIQRTEQGDSAMYLCASSPGRGQGSYGYTFGSGTRLTVV.

CDR3 DNA sequence: TGTGCCAGCAGCTTAATTGGGTTCATGGGGGACATTGAGCAGTTCTTC. It encodes CASSLIGFMGDIEQFF. The V gene is TRBV7-9, the J gene TRBJ2-1; weak D call: TRBD1 (6 bases). V was shortened by 2 bases and J by 9 bases, with 20 bases between the two germline ends. The CDR3 is made up of 16 amino acids. Germline CDR1 and CDR2: SEHNR and FQNEAQ (reference sequence).

The gene calls are TRBV2 and TRBJ1-3; D gene ambiguous. Between the trimmed V and J ends, which lost 7 bases and 0 bases, there was a span of 13 bases. The CDR3 has 15 amino acids. Germline CDR1 SNHLY, CDR2 FYNNEI. The CDR3 DNA follows: TGTGCCAGCAAGCTCCGGGTCCTCTCTGGAAACACCATATATTTT. Its protein product is CASKLRVLSGNTIYF.

In this sample, this clone turned up a few times. The genes are TRBV6-5 and TRBJ2-3; 7 nucleotides agree with TRBD2. The germline gives CDR1 MNHEY, CDR2 SVGAGI. Germline trimming cut 2 bases from V and 4 bases from J; bases unmatched to any gene: 9. The CDR3 covers 16 residues. The CDR3 here is CASSYGLREAPDTQYF. The CDR3 coding sequence is TGTGCCAGCAGTTACGGTTTACGGGAGGCGCCAGATACGCAGTATTTT.

This sequence joins TRBV28 and TRBJ1-2; D remains ambiguous. Trimming shortened V by 7 bases and J by 10 bases, and 16 bases separated the two germline ends. Germline values: CDR1 MDHEN, CDR2 SYDVKM. The CDR3 spans 12 residues. The CDR3, as DNA: TGTGCCAGCAACACCGCGGAGCTCGTCTACACCTTC. This encodes CASNTAELVYTF.